This TCR beta chain comes out of a study of blood T cell repertoires in COVID-19. The repertoire was sequenced with immunoSEQ multiplex PCR; TCRdb's copy has only in-frame clones and lacks some. This table holds roughly 120,000 clones, roughly 82% found once. Germline lookup yields CDR1 LNHDA and CDR2 SQIVND (reference sequence). The CDR3 is made up of 14 amino acids. The V gene lost 3 bases and the J gene lost 4 bases, with 11 bases spanning the gap. The V gene is TRBV19, the J gene TRBJ2-3; no definite D call. The sequenced sample consisted of peripheral blood. This TCR came from a human donor in a cohort sampled during active COVID-19. The chain's CDR3 is CASSMVGAADTQYF. CDR3 DNA: TGTGCCAGTAGTATGGTCGGCGCGGCAGATACGCAGTATTTT. Together with reference TRBV19 and TRBJ2-3, the CDR3 gives the full variable domain: DGGITQSPKYLFRKEGQNVTLSCEQNLNHDAMYWYRQDPGQGLRLIYYSQIVNDFQKGDIAEGYSVSREKKESFPLTVTSAQKNPTAFYLCASSMVGAADTQYFGPGTRLTVL.